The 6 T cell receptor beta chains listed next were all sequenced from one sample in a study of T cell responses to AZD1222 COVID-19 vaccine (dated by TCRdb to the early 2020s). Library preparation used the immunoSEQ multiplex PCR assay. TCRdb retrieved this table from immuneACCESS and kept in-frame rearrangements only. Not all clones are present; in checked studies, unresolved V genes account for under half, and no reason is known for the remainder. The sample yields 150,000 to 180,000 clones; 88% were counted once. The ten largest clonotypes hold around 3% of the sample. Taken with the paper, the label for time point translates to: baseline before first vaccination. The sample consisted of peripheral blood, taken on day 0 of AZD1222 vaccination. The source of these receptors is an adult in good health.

The CDR3 loop is CASSQILQGTSEQYF. The DNA for the CDR3 is TGTGCCAGCAGCCAAATTTTACAGGGGACGAGTGAGCAGTACTTC. The V call is TRBV14, the J call TRBJ2-7, with 7 bases fitting TRBD1. The junction had 11 bases not matched to a gene; V was cut back by 2 bases and J by 7 bases. In germline, CDR1 is SGHDN, CDR2 FVKESK. CDR3 length: 15 amino acids.

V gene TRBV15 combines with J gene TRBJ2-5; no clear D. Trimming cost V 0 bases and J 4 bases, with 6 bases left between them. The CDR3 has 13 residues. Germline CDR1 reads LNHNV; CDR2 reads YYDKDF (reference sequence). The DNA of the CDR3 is TGTGCCACCAGCAGAGATCTTGGAGAGACCCAGTACTTC. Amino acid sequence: CATSRDLGETQYF. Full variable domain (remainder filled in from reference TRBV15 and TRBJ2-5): DAMVIQNPRYQVTQFGKPVTLSCSQTLNHNVMYWYQQKSSQAPKLLFHYYDKDFNNEADTPDNFQSRRPNTSFCFLDIRSPGLGDTAMYLCATSRDLGETQYFGPGTRLLVL.

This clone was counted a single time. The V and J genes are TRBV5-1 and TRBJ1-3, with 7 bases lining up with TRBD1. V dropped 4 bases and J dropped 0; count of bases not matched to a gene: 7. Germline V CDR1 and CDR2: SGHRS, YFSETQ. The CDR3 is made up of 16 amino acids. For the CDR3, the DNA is TGCGCCAGCAGCCCGCGCCAGGGGGTCTCTGGAAACACCATATATTTT. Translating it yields CASSPRQGVSGNTIYF.

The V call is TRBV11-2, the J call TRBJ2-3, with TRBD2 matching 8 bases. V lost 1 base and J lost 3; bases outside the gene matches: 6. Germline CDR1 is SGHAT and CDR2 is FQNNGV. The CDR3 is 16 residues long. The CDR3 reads CASSLVGGGPTDTQYF. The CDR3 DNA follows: TGTGCCAGCAGCTTAGTCGGCGGGGGGCCAACAGATACGCAGTATTTT.

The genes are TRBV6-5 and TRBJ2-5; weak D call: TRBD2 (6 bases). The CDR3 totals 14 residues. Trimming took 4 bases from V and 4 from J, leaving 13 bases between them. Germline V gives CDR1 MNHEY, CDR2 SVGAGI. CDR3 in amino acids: CASSSSWGGETQYF. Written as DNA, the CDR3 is TGTGCCAGCAGTTCGTCCTGGGGAGGAGAGACCCAGTACTTC.

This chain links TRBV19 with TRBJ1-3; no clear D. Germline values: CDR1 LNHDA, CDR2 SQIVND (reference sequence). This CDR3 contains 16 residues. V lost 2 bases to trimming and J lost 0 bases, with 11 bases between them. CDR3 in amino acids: CASSISGPTSGNTIYF. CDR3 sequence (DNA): TGTGCCAGTAGTATATCTGGGCCAACCTCTGGAAACACCATATATTTT.